The present T cell receptor (beta chain) was sequenced within a study of post-analysis software for immune sequencing data. Across the whole study: As for disease course, relapsing-remitting, secondary progressive and progressive-relapsing multiple sclerosis were all included. Overall study results and limits: Relative to controls, patients with multiple sclerosis showed significantly lower normalized Chao1 diversity. Elevated frequency relative to controls characterized roughly 5 TRBV segments in patients, TRBV5-6, TRBV5-1 and TRBV20-1 among them.

Deletions cut 4 bases from V and 7 bases from J, with 14 bases between. The CDR3 contains 14 residues. The germline V gene encodes CDR1 SGHTA and CDR2 FQGNSA. The TCR beta cDNA libraries carried unique molecular identifiers. With about 0.9 to 11 million T cells as the source, roughly 0.5 million cDNA molecules resulted. TCRdb re-analysed the PCR reads in MiXCR, keeping a single row per CDR3 protein. The sample includes roughly 580,000 distinct CDR3 sequences, around 40% of them seen just once. This clonotype has a single count. Its specificity is unknown. The chain combines TRBV7-2 with TRBJ2-1; D possibly corresponds to TRBD1 (5 bases). The sample comprised blood. This sequence originates from a girl between 10 and 17 years old with multiple sclerosis. The CDR3 coding sequence is TGTGCCAGCAGCTCCCCAGGGTTCGGAAATGAGCAGTTCTTC. It encodes CASSSPGFGNEQFF.